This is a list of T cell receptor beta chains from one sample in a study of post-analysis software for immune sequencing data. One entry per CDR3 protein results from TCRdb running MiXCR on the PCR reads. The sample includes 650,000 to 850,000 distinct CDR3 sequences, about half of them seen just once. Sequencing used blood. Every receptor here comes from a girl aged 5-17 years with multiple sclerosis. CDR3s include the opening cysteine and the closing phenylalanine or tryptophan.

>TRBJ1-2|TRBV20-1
CSARDGRVSYGYTF
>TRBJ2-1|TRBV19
CASSTIVGQVNEQFF
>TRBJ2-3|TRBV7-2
CASSQRGTDTDTQYF
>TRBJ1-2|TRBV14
CASSRTGGNGYTF
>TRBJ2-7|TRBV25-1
CASSDAGGLFYEQYF
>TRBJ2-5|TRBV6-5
CASSYWGRSQETQYF
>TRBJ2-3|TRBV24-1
CATSDFWGDTQYF
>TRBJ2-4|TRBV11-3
CASSATVAKNIQYF
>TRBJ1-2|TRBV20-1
CSADHGPLGPYGYTF
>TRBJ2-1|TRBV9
CASSVRLGSHEQFF
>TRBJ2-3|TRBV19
CASSIRGGSTITSTDTQYF
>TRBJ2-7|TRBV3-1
CASSQEGSRYEQYF
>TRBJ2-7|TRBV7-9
CASRPPGDTGDQYF
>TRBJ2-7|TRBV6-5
CASSTGTSGIYEQYF
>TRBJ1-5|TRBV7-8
CASSLVPVYSNQPQHF
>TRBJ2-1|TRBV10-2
CASKGLAGTYNEQFF
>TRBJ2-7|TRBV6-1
CASEGTGTVDYEQYF
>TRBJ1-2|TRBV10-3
CAISESTGYGYTF
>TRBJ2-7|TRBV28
CASSRDRGGYEQYF
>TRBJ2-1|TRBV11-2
CAGSLGAANTYNEQFF
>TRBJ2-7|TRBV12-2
CASRLATGARCEQYF
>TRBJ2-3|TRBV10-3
CAISGLRQASTDTQYF
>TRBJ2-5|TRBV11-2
CASSAIRDRKETQYF
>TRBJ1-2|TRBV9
CASSVGPGDYGYTF
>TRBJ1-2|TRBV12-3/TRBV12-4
CASSVKTDTYGYTF
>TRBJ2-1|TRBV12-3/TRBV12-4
CASSNPNEQFF
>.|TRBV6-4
CASSDPSPDRGLADCYEQYF
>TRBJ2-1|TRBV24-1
CATSDFGQGYNEQFF
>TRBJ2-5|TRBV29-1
CSVEVAGENQETQYF
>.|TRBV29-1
CNVDPQNEQYF
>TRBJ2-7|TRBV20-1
CSAEVPGVSSYEQYF
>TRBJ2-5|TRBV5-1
CATGTGLGETQYF
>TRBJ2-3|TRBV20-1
CSAQFSGSTDTQYF
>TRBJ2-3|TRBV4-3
CASSQGVAGSTDTQYF